Below, 27 T cell receptor beta chains from the same sample are listed, as sequenced in a study of tumor-infiltrating lymphocytes in localized non-small cell lung cancer. The assay was immunoSEQ multiplex PCR, and TCRdb's table has in-frame clones only and misses some. In the table there are around 16,000 clones, approximately 70% of which are singletons. The sequenced sample consisted of lung tumor tissue. These receptors came from a human donor with non-small cell lung cancer.

V and J are TRBV5-5 and TRBJ2-1, with D tentatively TRBD1 or TRBD2 (6 bases each). CDR3 length equals 15 residues. The germline V and J ends were trimmed by 3 bases and 3 bases, with 13 bases remaining between them. CDR1 and CDR2 from the germline V gene are SGHKS and YYEKEE (reference sequence). Here the CDR3 reads CASSWGVGGYNEQFF. The CDR3 DNA reads TGTGCCAGCAGCTGGGGGGTAGGGGGCTACAATGAGCAGTTCTTC.

The J gene is TRBJ1-4, the V gene TRBV29-1; D is unclear. The V end was cut by 5 bases, the J end by 8 bases, with 9 bases between. The CDR3 runs to 11 residues. Per germline, CDR1 SQVTM and CDR2 ANQGSEA. DNA for the CDR3: TGCAGCGTTACTACTTCGGAAAAACTGTTTTTT. This encodes CSVTTSEKLFF.

This clone was seen only a few times. The CDR3 DNA follows: TGCGCCAGCAGCTTGAGGCCGGGGGGGAGGAATGGCTACACCTTC. Protein product: CASSLRPGGRNGYTF. The rearrangement joins TRBV5-1 to TRBJ1-2; D perhaps matches TRBD1 (5 bases). In germline, CDR1 is SGHRS, CDR2 YFSETQ. V was shortened by 1 base and J by 6 bases, with 16 bases between the two germline ends. The CDR3 runs to 15 residues.

This chain links TRBV5-4 with TRBJ1-4; D is ambiguous. V was trimmed by 0 bases and J by 4 bases, leaving 4 bases between them. The germline V gene encodes CDR1 SGHNT and CDR2 YYREEE (reference sequence). This CDR3 has 13 residues. CDR3 nucleotides: TGTGCCAGCAGCTTGGCTCATAATGAAAAACTGTTTTTT. Translating it yields CASSLAHNEKLFF.

The gene calls are TRBV9 and TRBJ2-2; D might be TRBD1 or TRBD2, each matching 7 bases. Germline loops: CDR1 SGDLS, CDR2 YYNGEE. Trimming removed 3 bases from V and 4 bases from J, with 16 bases in between. The CDR3 runs 16 residues. The CDR3 DNA reads as TGTGCCAGCAGCGCCCGCCAGGGGGGGCTCACCGGGGAGCTGTTTTTT. Its translation is CASSARQGGLTGELFF.

The chain has TRBV4-1 and TRBJ1-3; D not resolved. The CDR3 covers 19 residues. V shed 3 bases and J shed 0 bases, with 21 bases lying between them. Per germline, CDR1 MGHRA and CDR2 YSYEKL. The CDR3 DNA reads as TGCGCCAGCAGCCATTCCCCCCCCTGGGTGAACCCCTCTGGAAACACCATATATTTT. Translated: CASSHSPPWVNPSGNTIYF.

The chain combines TRBV6-1 with TRBJ1-5; the D is unclear. Deletions cut 1 base from V and 8 bases from J, with 18 bases between. The CDR3 is made up of 16 amino acids. Germline V gene lookup returns CDR1 MNHNS and CDR2 SASEGT. The CDR3 sequence is CASSEVGFTEGEPQHF. CDR3 DNA: TGTGCCAGCAGTGAAGTGGGGTTTACCGAGGGAGAGCCCCAGCATTTT.

The rearrangement joins TRBV11-2 to TRBJ1-4; TRBD1 aligns across 8 bases. Germline assignment: CDR1 SGHAT and CDR2 FQNNGV. CDR3 length: 15 amino acids. The V gene end was trimmed by 5 bases and the J gene end by 5 bases; junction bases not matched to a gene: 7. The CDR3 loop reads CASSNPDRGNEKLFF. In DNA, the CDR3 is TGTGCCAGCAGCAATCCCGACAGGGGAAATGAAAAACTGTTTTTT. Variable domain in full (rest from reference TRBV11-2 and TRBJ1-4): EAGVAQSPRYKIIEKRQSVAFWCNPISGHATLYWYQQILGQGPKLLIQFQNNGVVDDSQLPKDRFSAERLKGVDSTLKIQPAKLEDSAVYLCASSNPDRGNEKLFFGSGTQLSVL.

The gene calls are TRBV7-2 and TRBJ1-2, with D tentatively TRBD1 (6 bases). Trimming pared 5 bases from V and 9 bases from J, leaving 10 bases between. CDR1 and CDR2 from the germline V gene are SGHTA and FQGNSA. The CDR3 sequence is 11 residues long. This chain's CDR3 is CASSNRVSYTF. CDR3 in DNA: TGTGCCAGCAGCAACAGGGTTAGCTACACCTTC.

The V call is TRBV28, the J call TRBJ2-1; the match to TRBD1 covers 11 bases. This CDR3 is built from 17 residues. V dropped 1 base and J dropped 10; count of bases not matched to a gene: 12. Germline values: CDR1 MDHEN, CDR2 SYDVKM. The CDR3 loop is CASSLSGSGQGVGEQFF. CDR3 DNA sequence: TGTGCCAGCAGTTTATCTGGCTCGGGACAGGGGGTTGGCGAGCAGTTCTTC.

The rearrangement joins TRBV7-3 to TRBJ2-3; TRBD1 agrees at 9 bases. Unmatched junction bases numbered 6, after V lost 3 bases and J lost 8 bases. CDR1 is SGHTA, CDR2 FQGTGA, per germline. This CDR3 contains 14 residues. In DNA, the CDR3 is TGTGCCAGCAGCTTCGAACAGGGGGCTGGTACGCAGTATTTT. Amino acids: CASSFEQGAGTQYF.

The CDR3 loop reads CASSLGAGTSYEQYF. The CDR3 DNA sequence: TGTGCCAGCAGCCTGGGGGCGGGTACCTCCTACGAGCAGTACTTC. This chain links TRBV5-4 with TRBJ2-7, with TRBD1 as a possible D gene (6 bases). CDR3 length equals 15 residues. V gave up 4 bases and J gave up 0 bases, with 14 bases separating them. Germline-derived CDR1 and CDR2 are SGHNT and YYREEE (reference sequence). The full variable domain, completed using reference TRBV5-4 and TRBJ2-7, is ETGVTQSPTHLIKTRGQQVTLRCSSQSGHNTVSWYQQALGQGPQFIFQYYREEENGRGNFPPRFSGLQFPNYSSELNVNALELDDSALYLCASSLGAGTSYEQYFGPGTRLTVT.

This chain uses TRBV6-5 with TRBJ1-3; D may be TRBD1 (6 bases). Trimming cost V 2 bases and J 2 bases, with 7 bases left between them. This CDR3 comprises 14 residues. Germline V gene sequence: CDR1 MNHEY, CDR2 SVGAGI. CDR3 DNA: TGTGCCAGCAGTTACCAGGGGACTGGAAACACCATATATTTT. Protein sequence: CASSYQGTGNTIYF.

This rearrangement joins TRBV7-2 to TRBJ1-2; TRBD1 might be the D (5 bases). CDR3 length equals 14 residues. Germline V gives CDR1 SGHTA, CDR2 FQGNSA. The V gene lost 4 bases and the J gene lost 8 bases, with 17 bases spanning the gap. The CDR3 sequence is CASSSTGRAGGYTF. CDR3 DNA: TGTGCCAGCAGCTCTACCGGCAGGGCTGGCGGCTACACCTTC.

The chain recombines TRBV19 with TRBJ1-5; 8 bases match TRBD1. The CDR3 contains 14 residues. Germline-derived CDR1 and CDR2 are LNHDA and SQIVND (reference sequence). The junction had 5 bases not matched to a gene; V was cut back by 6 bases and J by 4 bases. The CDR3 DNA is TGTGCCAGTAGGGCTGACAGGGGAAATCAGCCCCAGCATTTT. Protein: CASRADRGNQPQHF.

The count of this clone is one. V is TRBV5-1 and J is TRBJ2-3; D is unresolved. Germline CDR1 reads SGHRS; CDR2 reads YFSETQ. V was clipped by 3 bases and J by 0 bases, with 8 bases between them. This CDR3 is 14 amino acids long. The CDR3, as DNA: TGCGCCAGCAGCTCCCCCGAGAGCACAGATACGCAGTATTTT. As protein: CASSSPESTDTQYF.

Judged by abundance, this clone is medium-sized. The gene calls are TRBV29-1 and TRBJ2-1; TRBD2 is a possible D gene (7 bases). Germline V gene sequence: CDR1 SQVTM, CDR2 ANQGSEA. The V end lost 6 bases, the J end lost 6 bases, and 18 bases lay between the germline ends. CDR3 size: 14 residues. The DNA of the CDR3 is TGCAGCGTCAGGGGCCTAGCGGAAACCAATGAGCAGTTCTTC. This codes for CSVRGLAETNEQFF.

The rearrangement links TRBV28 to TRBJ2-7; tentative D call: TRBD1 (5 bases). V gave up 2 bases and J gave up 0 bases, with 14 bases separating them. The CDR3 loop spans 16 amino acids. Per the germline V gene, CDR1 is MDHEN and CDR2 is SYDVKM. The DNA of the CDR3 is TGTGCCAGCAGTTTAGTCGGGCAGGGATACTCCTACGAGCAGTACTTC. Translation gives CASSLVGQGYSYEQYF.

The CDR3 region is CASSSSGIRSYNEQFF. CDR3 in DNA: TGTGCCAGCAGCTCCTCGGGGATTAGGTCCTACAATGAGCAGTTCTTC. The chain combines TRBV7-2 with TRBJ2-1; weak D call: TRBD2 (5 bases). This CDR3 is built from 16 residues. Trimming shortened V by 4 bases and J by 1 base, and 14 bases separated the two germline ends. Germline values: CDR1 SGHTA, CDR2 FQGNSA.

The rearrangement links TRBV28 to TRBJ2-7; 7 bases line up with TRBD1. CDR3 length: 14 amino acids. V trimming: 7 bases; J trimming: 7 bases; junction bases outside the gene matches: 13. Germline V gene sequence: CDR1 MDHEN, CDR2 SYDVKM. The CDR3 DNA reads as TGTGCCAGCACTGAAGGGACAGATATGTTTGAGCAGTACTTC. It specifies CASTEGTDMFEQYF. Drawing the rest from reference TRBV28 and TRBJ2-7, the complete variable domain is DVKVTQSSRYLVKRTGEKVFLECVQDMDHENMFWYRQDPGLGLRLIYFSYDVKMKEKGDIPEGYSVSREKKERFSLILESASTNQTSMYLCASTEGTDMFEQYFGPGTRLTVT.

Here the CDR3 DNA reads TGTGCCAGCAGTCCACGGGACACCTTTAACTATGGCTACACCTTC. Its protein is CASSPRDTFNYGYTF. The chain combines TRBV27 with TRBJ1-2; D possibly corresponds to TRBD1 (6 bases). The germline gives CDR1 MNHEY, CDR2 SMNVEV (reference sequence). Trimming left V 5 bases short and J 1 base short, with 14 bases between. CDR3 length: 15 amino acids.

This chain links TRBV19 with TRBJ2-3; D gene unclear. The CDR3 length is 15 residues. V was cut by 3 bases and J by 0 bases, with 10 bases left in between. From germline, CDR1 is LNHDA and CDR2 SQIVND (reference sequence). CDR3 nucleotide sequence: TGTGCCAGTAGTATCGACCGCACTAGCACAGATACGCAGTATTTT. This codes for CASSIDRTSTDTQYF.

This clone was detected only a few times. This sequence joins TRBV7-4 and TRBJ2-7; D is unresolved. The CDR3 has 14 amino acids. Deletions cut 4 bases from V and 2 bases from J, with 12 bases between. The germline V gene has CDR1 SGHVT and CDR2 SQSDAQ. CDR3 in amino acids: CASSSTLQTYEQYF. CDR3 coding DNA: TGTGCCAGCAGCTCGACCCTACAGACCTACGAGCAGTACTTC.

This chain links TRBV5-5 with TRBJ2-5; tentative D call: TRBD1 (6 bases). Trimming took off 3 bases at V and 5 bases at J, with 23 bases between the two ends. The CDR3 has 17 residues. Germline V gene sequence: CDR1 SGHKS, CDR2 YYEKEE (reference sequence). The CDR3 DNA sequence: TGTGCCAGCAGCTACTACAGGGATAGGCGGCCGCGGGAGACCCAGTACTTC. Amino acid sequence: CASSYYRDRRPRETQYF.

The CDR3 DNA reads as TGTGCCATCAGTGGGGGGACGGGGAACACTGAAGCTTTCTTT. This translates into CAISGGTGNTEAFF. V and J are TRBV10-3 and TRBJ1-1, with TRBD1 as a possible D gene (5 bases). CDR1 is ENHRY, CDR2 SYGVKD, per germline. V lost 4 bases, J lost 1 base, and 10 bases lay in between. The CDR3 extends over 14 amino acids.

The table lists this clone with a few counts. This chain uses TRBV6-1 with TRBJ2-1; 10 nucleotides match TRBD2. Losses at the gene ends were 9 bases for V and 8 bases for J; bases not matched to a gene: 7. The CDR3 is 13 amino acids. CDR1 is MNHNS and CDR2 is SASEGT in the germline V gene. The CDR3 sequence: CASSASGRYEQFF. CDR3 sequence (DNA): TGTGCCAGTTCCGCTAGCGGGAGATATGAGCAGTTCTTC.

The V and J genes are TRBV5-1 and TRBJ2-1; the D gene is possibly TRBD1 (6 bases). The germline CDR1 and CDR2 sequences are SGHRS and YFSETQ. V gave up 0 bases and J gave up 0 bases, with 16 bases separating them. The CDR3 is made up of 18 amino acids. Here the CDR3 reads CASSLVTGSSSSYNEQFF. CDR3 in DNA: TGCGCCAGCAGCTTGGTCACAGGGTCGTCATCCTCCTACAATGAGCAGTTCTTC.